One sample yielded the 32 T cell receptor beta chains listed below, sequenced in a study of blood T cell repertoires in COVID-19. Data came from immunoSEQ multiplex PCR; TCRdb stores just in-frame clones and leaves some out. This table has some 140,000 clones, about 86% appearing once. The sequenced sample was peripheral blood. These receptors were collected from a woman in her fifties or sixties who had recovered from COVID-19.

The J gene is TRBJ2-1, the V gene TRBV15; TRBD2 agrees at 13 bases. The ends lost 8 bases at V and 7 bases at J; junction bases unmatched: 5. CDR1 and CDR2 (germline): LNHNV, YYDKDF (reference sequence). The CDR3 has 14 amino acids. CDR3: CATRTSGGGNEQFF. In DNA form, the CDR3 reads TGTGCCACCCGGACTAGCGGGGGTGGTAATGAGCAGTTCTTC.

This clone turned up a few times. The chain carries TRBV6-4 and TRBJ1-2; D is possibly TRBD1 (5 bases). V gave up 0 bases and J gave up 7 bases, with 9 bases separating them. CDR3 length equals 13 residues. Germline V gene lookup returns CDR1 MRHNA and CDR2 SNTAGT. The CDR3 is CASSDSTGGGYTF. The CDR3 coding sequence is TGTGCCAGCAGTGACTCGACCGGGGGTGGCTACACCTTC.

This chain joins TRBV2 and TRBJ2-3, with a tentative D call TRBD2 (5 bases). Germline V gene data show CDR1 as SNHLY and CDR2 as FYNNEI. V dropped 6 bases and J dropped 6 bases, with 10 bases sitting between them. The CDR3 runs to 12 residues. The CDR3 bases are TGTGCCAGCAGCGTAAGAGGGGATACGCAGTATTTT. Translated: CASSVRGDTQYF.

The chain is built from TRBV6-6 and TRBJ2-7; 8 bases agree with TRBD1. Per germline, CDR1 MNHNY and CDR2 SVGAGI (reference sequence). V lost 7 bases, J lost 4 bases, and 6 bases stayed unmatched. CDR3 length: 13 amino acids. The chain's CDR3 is CASTQGAGYEQYF. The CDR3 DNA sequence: TGTGCCAGCACCCAGGGGGCGGGATACGAGCAGTACTTC.

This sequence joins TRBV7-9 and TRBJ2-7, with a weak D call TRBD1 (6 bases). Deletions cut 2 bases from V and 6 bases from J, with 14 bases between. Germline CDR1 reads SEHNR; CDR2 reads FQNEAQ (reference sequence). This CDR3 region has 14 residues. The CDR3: CASSLIRTVAEQYF. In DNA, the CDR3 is TGTGCCAGCAGCTTAATCCGGACAGTCGCCGAGCAGTACTTC.

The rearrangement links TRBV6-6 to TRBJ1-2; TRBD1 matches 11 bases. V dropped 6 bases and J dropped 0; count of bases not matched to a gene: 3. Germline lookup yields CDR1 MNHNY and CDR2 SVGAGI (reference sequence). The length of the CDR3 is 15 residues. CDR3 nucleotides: TGTGCCAGCAGCCCGGACAGGGGGCCTAACTATGGCTACACCTTC. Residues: CASSPDRGPNYGYTF.

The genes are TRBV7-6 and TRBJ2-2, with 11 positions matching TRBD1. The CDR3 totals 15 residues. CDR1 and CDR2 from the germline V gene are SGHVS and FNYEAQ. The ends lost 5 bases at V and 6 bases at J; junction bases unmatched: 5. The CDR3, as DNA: TGTGCCAGCAGCAATATGGGACAGGGGGCCGGGGAGCTGTTTTTT. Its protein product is CASSNMGQGAGELFF.

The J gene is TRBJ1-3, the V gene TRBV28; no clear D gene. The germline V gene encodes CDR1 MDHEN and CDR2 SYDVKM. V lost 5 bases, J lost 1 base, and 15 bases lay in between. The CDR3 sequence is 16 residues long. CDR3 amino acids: CASSTRISPSGNTIYF. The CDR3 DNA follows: TGTGCCAGCAGTACGAGGATTTCCCCTTCTGGAAACACCATATATTTT.

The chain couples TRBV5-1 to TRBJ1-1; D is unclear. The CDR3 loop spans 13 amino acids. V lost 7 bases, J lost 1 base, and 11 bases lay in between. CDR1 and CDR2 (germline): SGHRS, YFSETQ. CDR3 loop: CASQSQENTEAFF. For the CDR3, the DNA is TGCGCCAGCCAATCCCAGGAGAACACTGAAGCTTTCTTT.

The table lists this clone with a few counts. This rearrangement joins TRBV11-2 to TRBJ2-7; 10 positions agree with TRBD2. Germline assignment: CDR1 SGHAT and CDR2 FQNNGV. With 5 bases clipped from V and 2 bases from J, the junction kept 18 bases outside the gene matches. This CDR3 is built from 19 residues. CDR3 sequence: CASSAFSAPGLAEAYEQYF. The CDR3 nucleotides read TGTGCCAGCAGCGCATTTAGTGCCCCCGGACTAGCGGAGGCCTACGAGCAGTACTTC.

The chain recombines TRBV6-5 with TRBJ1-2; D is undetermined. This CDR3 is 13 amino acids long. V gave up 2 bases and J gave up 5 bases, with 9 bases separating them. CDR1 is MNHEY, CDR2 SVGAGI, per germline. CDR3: CASSYNRLYGYTF. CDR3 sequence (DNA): TGTGCCAGCAGTTACAACAGATTATATGGCTACACCTTC.

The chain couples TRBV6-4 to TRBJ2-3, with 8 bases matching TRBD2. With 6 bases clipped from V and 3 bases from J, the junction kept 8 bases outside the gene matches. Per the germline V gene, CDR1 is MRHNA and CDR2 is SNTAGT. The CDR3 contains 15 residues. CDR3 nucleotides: TGTGCCAGCAGGCCTAACGGGGGGGTTACAGATACGCAGTATTTT. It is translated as CASRPNGGVTDTQYF.

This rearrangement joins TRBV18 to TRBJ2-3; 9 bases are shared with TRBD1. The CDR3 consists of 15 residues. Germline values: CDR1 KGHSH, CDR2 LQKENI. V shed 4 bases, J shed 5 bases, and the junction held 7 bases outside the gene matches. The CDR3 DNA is TGTGCCAGCTCACGAACAGGGGGCGAGGGAGATACGCAGTATTTT. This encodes CASSRTGGEGDTQYF. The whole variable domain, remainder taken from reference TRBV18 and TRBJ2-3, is NAGVMQNPRHLVRRRGQEARLRCSPMKGHSHVYWYRQLPEEGLKFMVYLQKENIIDESGMPKERFSAEFPKEGPSILRIQQVVRGDSAAYFCASSRTGGEGDTQYFGPGTRLTVL.

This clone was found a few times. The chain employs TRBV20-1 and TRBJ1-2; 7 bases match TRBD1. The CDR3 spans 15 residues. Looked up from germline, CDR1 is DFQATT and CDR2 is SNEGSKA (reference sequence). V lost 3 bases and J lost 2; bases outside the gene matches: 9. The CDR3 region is CSASRHGQENYGYTF. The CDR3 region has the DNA TGCAGTGCTAGTCGGCACGGACAGGAGAACTATGGCTACACCTTC.

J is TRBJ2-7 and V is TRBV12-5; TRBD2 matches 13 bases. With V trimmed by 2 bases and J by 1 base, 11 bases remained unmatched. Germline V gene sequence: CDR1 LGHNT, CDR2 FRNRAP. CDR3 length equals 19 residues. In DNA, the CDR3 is TGTGCTAGTGGTTTGTTGGGACTAGCGGGGCCGGGGAGGTCCTACGAGCAGTACTTC. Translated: CASGLLGLAGPGRSYEQYF.

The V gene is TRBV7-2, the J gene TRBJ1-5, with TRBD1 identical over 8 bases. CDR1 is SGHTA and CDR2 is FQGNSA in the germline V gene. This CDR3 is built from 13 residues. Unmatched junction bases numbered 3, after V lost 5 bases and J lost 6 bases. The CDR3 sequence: CASSSRGPQPQHF. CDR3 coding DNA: TGTGCCAGCAGCAGCAGGGGGCCTCAGCCCCAGCATTTT.

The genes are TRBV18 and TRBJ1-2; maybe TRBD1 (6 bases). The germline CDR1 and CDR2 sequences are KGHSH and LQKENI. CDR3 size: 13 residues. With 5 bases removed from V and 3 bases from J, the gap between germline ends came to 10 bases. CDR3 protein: CASSRDKDYGYTF. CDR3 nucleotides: TGTGCCAGCTCAAGGGACAAGGACTATGGCTACACCTTC.

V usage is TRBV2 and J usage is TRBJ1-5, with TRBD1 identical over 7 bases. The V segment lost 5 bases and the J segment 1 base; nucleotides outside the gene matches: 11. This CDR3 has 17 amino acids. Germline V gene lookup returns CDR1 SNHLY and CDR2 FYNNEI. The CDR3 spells CASSHTPGTASNQPQHF. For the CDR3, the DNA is TGTGCCAGCAGTCATACACCCGGGACAGCAAGCAATCAGCCCCAGCATTTT.

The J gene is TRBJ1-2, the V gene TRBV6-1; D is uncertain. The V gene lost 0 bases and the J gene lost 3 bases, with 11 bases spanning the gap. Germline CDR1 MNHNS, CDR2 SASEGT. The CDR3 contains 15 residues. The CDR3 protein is CASSEAAAADYGYTF. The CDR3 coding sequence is TGTGCCAGCAGTGAAGCGGCGGCAGCAGACTATGGCTACACCTTC.

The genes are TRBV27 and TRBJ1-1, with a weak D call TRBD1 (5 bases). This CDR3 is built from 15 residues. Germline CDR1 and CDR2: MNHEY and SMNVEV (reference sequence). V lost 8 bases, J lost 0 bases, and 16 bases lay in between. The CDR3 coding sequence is TGTGCCAGCCGCTCCCTGACAGCCTTGAACACTGAAGCTTTCTTT. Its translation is CASRSLTALNTEAFF.

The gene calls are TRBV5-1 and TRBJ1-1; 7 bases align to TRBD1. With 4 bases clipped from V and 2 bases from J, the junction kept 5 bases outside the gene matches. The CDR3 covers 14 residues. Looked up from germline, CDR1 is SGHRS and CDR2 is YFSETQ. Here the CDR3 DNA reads TGCGCCAGCAGCCGTGGGACAGCAAACACTGAAGCTTTCTTT. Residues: CASSRGTANTEAFF.

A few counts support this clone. CDR3 sequence reads: CATSRDRAGAGNTIYF. Here the CDR3 DNA reads TGTGCCACCAGCAGAGATAGGGCAGGGGCTGGAAACACCATATATTTT. The chain joins TRBV15 to TRBJ1-3; D may be TRBD1 (6 bases). The germline V gene has CDR1 LNHNV and CDR2 YYDKDF (reference sequence). This CDR3 region has 16 residues. V was cut by 0 bases and J by 2 bases, with 11 bases left in between.

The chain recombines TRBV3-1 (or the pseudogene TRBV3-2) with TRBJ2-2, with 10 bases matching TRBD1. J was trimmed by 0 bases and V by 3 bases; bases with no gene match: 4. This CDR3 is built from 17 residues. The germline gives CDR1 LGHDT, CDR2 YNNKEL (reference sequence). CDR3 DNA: TGTGCCAGCAGCCAGGCCGGGACAGGGGCGAACACCGGGGAGCTGTTTTTT. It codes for CASSQAGTGANTGELFF.

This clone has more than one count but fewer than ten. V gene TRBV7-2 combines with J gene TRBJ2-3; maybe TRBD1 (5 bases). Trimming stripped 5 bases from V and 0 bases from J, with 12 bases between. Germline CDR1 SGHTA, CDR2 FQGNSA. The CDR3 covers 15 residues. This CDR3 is CASSRGQPSTDTQYF. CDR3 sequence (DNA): TGTGCCAGCAGCCGCGGACAACCTAGCACAGATACGCAGTATTTT.

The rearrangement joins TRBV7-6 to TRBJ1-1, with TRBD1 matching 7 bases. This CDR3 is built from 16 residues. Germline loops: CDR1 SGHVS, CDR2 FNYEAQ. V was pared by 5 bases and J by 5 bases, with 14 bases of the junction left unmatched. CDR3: CASSVGGAGGWTEAFF. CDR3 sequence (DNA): TGTGCCAGCAGCGTAGGGGGGGCAGGGGGATGGACTGAAGCTTTCTTT.

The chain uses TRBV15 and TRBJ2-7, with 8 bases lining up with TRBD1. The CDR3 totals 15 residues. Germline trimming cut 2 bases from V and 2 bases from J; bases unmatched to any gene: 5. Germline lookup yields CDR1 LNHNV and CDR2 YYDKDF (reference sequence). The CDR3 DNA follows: TGTGCCACCAGCAGACCCAGGACAGGGCCCTACGAGCAGTACTTC. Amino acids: CATSRPRTGPYEQYF.

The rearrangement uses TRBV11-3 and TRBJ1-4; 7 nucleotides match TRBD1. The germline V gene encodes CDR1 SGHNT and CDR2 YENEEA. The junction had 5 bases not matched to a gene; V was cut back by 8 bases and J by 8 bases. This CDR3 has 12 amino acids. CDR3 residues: CASADRVEKLFF. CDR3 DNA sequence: TGTGCCAGCGCTGACAGGGTAGAAAAACTGTTTTTT. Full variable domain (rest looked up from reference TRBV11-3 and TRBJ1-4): EAGVVQSPRYKIIEKKQPVAFWCNPISGHNTLYWYLQNLGQGPELLIRYENEEAVDDSQLPKDRFSAERLKGVDSTLKIQPAELGDSAVYLCASADRVEKLFFGSGTQLSVL.

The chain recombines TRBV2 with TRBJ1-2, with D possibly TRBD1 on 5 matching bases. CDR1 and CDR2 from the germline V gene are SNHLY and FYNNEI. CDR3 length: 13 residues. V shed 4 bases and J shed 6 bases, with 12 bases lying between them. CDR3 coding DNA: TGTGCCAGCAGTGCTACGGCAGGGAATGGCTACACCTTC. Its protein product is CASSATAGNGYTF.

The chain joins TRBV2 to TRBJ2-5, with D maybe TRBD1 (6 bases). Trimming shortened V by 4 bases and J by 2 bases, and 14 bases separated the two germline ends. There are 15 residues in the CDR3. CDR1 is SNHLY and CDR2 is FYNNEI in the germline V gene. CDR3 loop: CASSVGAGRQETQYF. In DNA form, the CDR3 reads TGTGCCAGCAGTGTGGGGGCAGGGAGACAAGAGACCCAGTACTTC.

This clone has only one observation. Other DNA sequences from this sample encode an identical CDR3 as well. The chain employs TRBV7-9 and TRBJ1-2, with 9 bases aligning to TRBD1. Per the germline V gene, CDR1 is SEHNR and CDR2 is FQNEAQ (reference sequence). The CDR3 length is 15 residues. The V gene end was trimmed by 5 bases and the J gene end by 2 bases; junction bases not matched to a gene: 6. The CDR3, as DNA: TGTGCCAGCAGCCCACGGACAGGGGTCAACTATGGCTACACCTTC. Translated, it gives CASSPRTGVNYGYTF.

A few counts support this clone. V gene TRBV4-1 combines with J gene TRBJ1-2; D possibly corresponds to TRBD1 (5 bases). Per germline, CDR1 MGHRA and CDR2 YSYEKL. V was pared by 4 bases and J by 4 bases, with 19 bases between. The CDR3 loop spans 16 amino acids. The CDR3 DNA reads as TGCGCCAGCAGCCTCTCCCGGGGCGGAGCGGGCTATGGCTACACCTTC. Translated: CASSLSRGGAGYGYTF.

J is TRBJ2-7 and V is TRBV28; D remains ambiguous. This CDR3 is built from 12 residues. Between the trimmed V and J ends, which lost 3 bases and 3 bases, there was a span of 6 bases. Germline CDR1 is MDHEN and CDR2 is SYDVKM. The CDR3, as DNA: TGTGCCAGCAGTTTGAACAACTACGAGCAGTACTTC. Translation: CASSLNNYEQYF.